This is a list of T cell receptor beta chains from one sample in a study of T cells in Graves' hyperthyroidism and ophthalmopathy. TCRdb independently ran MiXCR on the multiplex PCR reads; one entry per CDR3 protein. The table records approximately 430,000 distinct CDR3 sequences, over 12% of them present only once. The material sequenced was blood. Receptors originate from a young man with Graves' ophthalmopathy. Each CDR3 is given without its conserved first and last residue. Only some rows state a clone size, as once, few, many or a class for expanded clones.

V,size,CDR3
TRBV7-9,many,ASSSLGGSYEQY
TRBV5-1,many,ASSSRALTTTNEQF
TRBV19,many,ASSTQGQLYGYT
TRBV7-2,many,ASSWNRGTNEKLF
TRBV7-9,many,ASSLGRDEQY
TRBV5-1,many,ASSLAGEFSYEQY
TRBV4-1,few,ASTRQLNTGELF
TRBV30,many,AWSGSGETQY
TRBV19,.,ASSSPGLVSYEQY
TRBV15,few,ATSDRGYTDTQY
TRBV6-2/TRBV6-3,.,ASSYSTGNSPLH
TRBV5-1,many,ASSLALGTVSYEQY
TRBV15,few,ATSSPYRGSSNQPQH
TRBV6-1,few,ASTWDRENNQPQH
TRBV7-8,many,ASSLRPGVHEQY
TRBV27,.,ASSLSGGGGRGQY
TRBV10-2,few,ASGGGAREQY
TRBV4-1,many,ASSPAGGEQY
TRBV7-9,many,ATGDGTYEQY
TRBV6-1,many,ASLPSTGELF
TRBV12-5,many,ASGLTTGVSYNEQF
TRBV7-2,.,ASSRIGGLAGRQF
TRBV19,.,ASSNGLGGNTEAF
TRBV7-2,many,ASSLSAAGHGTQY
TRBV6-2/TRBV6-3,few,ASSYGTGRGYGYT
TRBV9,few,ASSAGGGNQPQH
TRBV18,.,ASSPRDGTNYGYT
TRBV4-2,.,ASSLSRGDTEAF
TRBV12-5,few,ASGLVRGWGNEQF
TRBV7-2,many,ASSAHHRAGGYEQY
TRBV11-3,many,ASSPLAGATLYEQY